This T cell receptor (beta chain) was captured in a study of blood T cell repertoires in COVID-19. Study details: The United States, Italy and Spain provided the acute and convalescent COVID-19 samples. Sample material is recorded as cDNA or gDNA derived from T cells, B-cell-depleted T cells, or PBMCs.

Per the original data handling: The assay estimated nucleated cells by amplifying reference gene primers. Some clones are missing from TCRdb's copy, which holds only in-frame ones; the method was immunoSEQ multiplex PCR. V, J and clone size reflect that table, while D and trimming were determined from the DNA. The sample records 140,000 to 150,000 clones, 80% to 90% being singletons. Patients of the Seattle cohort, enrolled during active infection, were followed longitudinally. Input material: peripheral blood. The TCR originated in a man aged 18 to 30 with COVID-19, enrolled during active disease.

DNA for the CDR3: TGTGCCAGCAGTTTCACGGGGAGCGATCAGCCCCAGCATTTT. Translating it yields CASSFTGSDQPQHF. V is TRBV27 and J is TRBJ1-5; D is ambiguous. CDR1 MNHEY and CDR2 SMNVEV come from the germline V gene (reference sequence). The CDR3 spans 14 residues. The ends were cut back, 3 bases at V and 5 bases at J, with 11 bases in the middle.